This TCR beta chain is from a study of T cells expressing NK-cell markers. On the study more broadly: Sorted CD3+CD56-NKG2C+, CD3+CD56+NKG2C- and CD3+CD56+NKG2C+ T cells were the source of the TCR beta repertoires. Overall study results and limits: The CD3+CD56-NKG2C+ fraction of a handful of donors was also led by these clonotypes. The share of CD8+ T cells held by dominant NKG2C+ clonotypes was roughly 1.0-8% in about six donors.

Germline loops: CDR1 SGHTA, CDR2 FQGNSA. The CDR3 is 18 residues long. The authors generated TCR beta cDNA through 5'RACE template switching with UMIs. One entry per CDR3 protein, without DNA, is what TCRdb gives after re-calling the 5' RACE reads. The listing records about 460,000 distinct CDR3 sequences. Details on this clonotype: Its antigen is unknown.

This chain uses TRBV7-2 with TRBJ2-3; TCRdb designates TRBD1, a call that cannot be tested without DNA. The receptor was derived from a woman aged 45-59 years in good health. Source material: blood T cells: a sorted CD56 or NKG2C T cell subset, CD4+ or CD8+ T cells, or bulk PBMC T cells (not recorded which). This chain's CDR3 is CASSLIGAGVGSSDTQYF.